This paragraph covers one T cell receptor beta chain sequence. Its antigen is currently unknown. This specimen belongs to a study of beta chain features in type 1 diabetes. Regarding the study as a whole: Patients with Type 1 diabetes showed moderately but significantly shorter TCRB CDR3s in all four CD4+ subsets. Possibly, sequencing cDNA over-represented cells that had high TCR expression levels. The naive, central memory and Treg TCRB repertoires of patients appeared to be more similar to one another than those of healthy donors. Researchers could not determine here whether HLA type influences TCRB rearrangement.

Sequenced material consisted of expressed TCRB transcripts (all of the isolated RNA was reverse transcribed). Method: immunoSEQ multiplex PCR; TCRdb's copy keeps in-frame clones and lacks some. Of about 900,000 clones listed, roughly a sixth are singletons. The V end lost 5 bases, the J end lost 7 bases, and 15 bases lay between the germline ends. This CDR3 is built from 14 residues. Germline V CDR1 and CDR2: SGHTA, FQGNSA. This sequence joins TRBV7-2 and TRBJ2-1; D is ambiguous. The TCR sequence derives from a woman under 30 in good health. Sequenced input: naive CD4+ T cells from blood. CDR3 loop: CASSPLLRRNEQFF. The CDR3 coding sequence is TGTGCCAGCAGCCCCCTTTTGAGGCGTAATGAGCAGTTCTTC.